The present entry profiles one T cell receptor (beta chain) with its context. This specimen belongs to a study of blood T cell repertoires in COVID-19. As originally analysed: Estimation of nucleated cell counts relied on the amplification of reference gene primers. Profiled with immunoSEQ multiplex PCR; TCRdb holds only in-frame clones, not every one. Clone size and V and J calls were adopted from that table, with D and trimming inferred from the DNA. The sample gives 200,000 to 250,000 clones, 70% to 90% of which show up once; 2.1% is in the top ten. The V and J ends lost 0 bases and 4 bases respectively, with 16 bases between them. The germline V gene encodes CDR1 SGHTS and CDR2 YDEGEE. The CDR3 runs to 16 residues.

J is TRBJ1-2 and V is TRBV5-8, with D perhaps matching TRBD1 (6 bases). This TCR came from a woman in her forties who had recovered from COVID-19. The material sequenced was peripheral blood. This CDR3 is CASSLAGGGLSYGYTF. CDR3 nucleotides: TGTGCCAGCAGCTTGGCTGGGGGGGGGCTCAGCTATGGCTACACCTTC. Full variable domain (rest looked up from reference TRBV5-8 and TRBJ1-2): EAGVTQSPTHLIKTRGQQATLRCSPISGHTSVYWYQQALGLGLQFLLWYDEGEERNRGNFPPRFSGRQFPNYSSELNVNALELEDSALYLCASSLAGGGLSYGYTFGSGTRLTVV.